These 16 T cell receptor beta chains were all obtained from the same sample, sequenced in a study of untreated major depressive disorder. Broader study findings: CD4+ T cells from depressed patients used TRBV05-01 (Vbeta 5.1) more often than controls.

Antigens of these TCRs are unknown. The method was immunoSEQ multiplex PCR; TCRdb's version includes in-frame clones alone and lacks a portion of them. Of under 15,000 clones in the sample, around nine tenths are singletons; the top ten hold over 1.5%. Sequenced: CD4+ T cells from PBMCs. Receptors originate from a woman aged 25-40 years with major depressive disorder.

The chain is built from TRBV6-1 and TRBJ2-7; D perhaps matches TRBD2 (6 bases). The length of the CDR3 is 15 residues. Germline CDR1 reads MNHNS; CDR2 reads SASEGT. The germline V and J ends were trimmed by 5 bases and 2 bases, with 16 bases remaining between them. The chain's CDR3 is CASSLFGRLPYEQYF. The CDR3 nucleotides are TGTGCCAGCAGTCTTTTCGGGAGACTTCCCTACGAGCAGTACTTC.

This chain links TRBV7-9 with TRBJ2-7, with TRBD2 as a possible D gene (5 bases). The CDR3 is 15 amino acids. Germline V gene data show CDR1 as SEHNR and CDR2 as FQNEAQ (reference sequence). V was cut by 2 bases and J by 8 bases, with 19 bases left in between. This chain's CDR3 is CASSLTISGGEQQYF. The CDR3 DNA reads as TGTGCCAGCAGCTTAACGATAAGCGGAGGTGAGCAGCAGTACTTC.

This chain links TRBV19 with TRBJ1-1, with D tentatively TRBD1 (6 bases). The germline CDR1 and CDR2 sequences are LNHDA and SQIVND (reference sequence). This CDR3 comprises 13 residues. Trimming shortened V by 8 bases and J by 1 base, and 11 bases separated the two germline ends. CDR3: CASQTGWNTEAFF. DNA for the CDR3: TGTGCCAGTCAGACAGGCTGGAACACTGAAGCTTTCTTT.

This chain uses TRBV6-1 with TRBJ1-3, with D unresolved. CDR1 MNHNS and CDR2 SASEGT come from the germline V gene. The CDR3 spans 14 residues. Between the trimmed V and J ends, which lost 2 bases and 0 bases, there was a span of 5 bases. CDR3 in amino acids: CASSERHSGNTIYF. As DNA, the CDR3 is TGTGCCAGCAGTGAAAGACACTCTGGAAACACCATATATTTT.

CDR3 loop: CASSWGGRGYTF. DNA of the CDR3: TGTGCCAGCAGTTGGGGGGGGCGTGGCTACACCTTC. This chain uses TRBV6-5 with TRBJ1-2; tentatively, D is TRBD1 (6 bases). This CDR3 is 12 amino acids long. V dropped 4 bases and J dropped 7 bases, with 10 bases sitting between them. CDR1 MNHEY and CDR2 SVGAGI come from the germline V gene.

The rearrangement joins TRBV7-6 to TRBJ2-1; D possibly corresponds to TRBD1 (5 bases). Germline-derived CDR1 and CDR2 are SGHVS and FNYEAQ. V lost 5 bases and J lost 3, with 8 bases in between. The length of the CDR3 is 13 residues. The CDR3 loop is CASSIDSYNEQFF. The CDR3 DNA is TGTGCCAGCAGCATTGACAGCTACAATGAGCAGTTCTTC. Full variable domain (missing parts from reference TRBV7-6 and TRBJ2-1): GAGVSQSPRYKVTKRGQDVALRCDPISGHVSLYWYRQALGQGPEFLTYFNYEAQQDKSGLPNDRFSAERPEGSISTLTIQRTEQRDSAMYRCASSIDSYNEQFFGPGTRLTVL.

V usage is TRBV5-1 and J usage is TRBJ2-7; 8 nucleotides agree with TRBD1. The V and J ends lost 1 base and 7 bases, in that order; junction bases with no gene match: 7. Germline V gene lookup returns CDR1 SGHRS and CDR2 YFSETQ. This CDR3 region has 14 residues. The CDR3 nucleotides read TGCGCCAGCAGCTTGCAGGGGGCCCTCGGGGAGCAGTACTTC. Amino acids: CASSLQGALGEQYF.

CDR3 sequence: CSPRDNEQFF. Written as DNA, the CDR3 is TGCAGCCCACGGGACAATGAGCAGTTCTTC. The chain couples TRBV20-1 to TRBJ2-1; no clear D. Germline CDR1 DFQATT, CDR2 SNEGSKA (reference sequence). The CDR3 sequence is 10 residues long.

The chain couples TRBV19 to TRBJ1-4, with D possibly being TRBD1 (5 bases). The CDR3 extends over 15 amino acids. Trimming took 4 bases from V and 4 from J, leaving 13 bases between them. Germline loops: CDR1 LNHDA, CDR2 SQIVND (reference sequence). Written as DNA, the CDR3 is TGTGCCAGTAGTACAGACAGACTCCTTAATGAAAAACTGTTTTTT. Protein: CASSTDRLLNEKLFF.

The genes are TRBV7-3 and TRBJ2-4; 8 positions agree with TRBD1. The ends lost 5 bases at V and 5 bases at J; junction bases unmatched: 2. The length of the CDR3 is 13 residues. From germline, CDR1 is SGHTA and CDR2 FQGTGA. The CDR3 DNA reads as TGTGCCAGCAGCGTGGACAGGGAAAACATTCAGTACTTC. Protein: CASSVDRENIQYF.

The V call is TRBV4-1, the J call TRBJ1-4, with D perhaps TRBD1 (5 bases). Germline V gene sequence: CDR1 MGHRA, CDR2 YSYEKL. V was shortened by 6 bases and J by 4 bases, with 9 bases between the two germline ends. There are 13 residues in the CDR3. The CDR3 nucleotides are TGCGCCAGCAGACGGGGCCGTAATGAAAAACTGTTTTTT. It specifies CASRRGRNEKLFF.

J is TRBJ1-2 and V is TRBV6-1, with TRBD1 matching 9 bases. The CDR3 runs to 15 residues. In germline, CDR1 is MNHNS, CDR2 SASEGT. Unmatched junction bases numbered 9, after V lost 2 bases and J lost 8 bases. This chain's CDR3 is CASSESRGQGSGYTF. The CDR3 DNA follows: TGTGCCAGCAGTGAATCTCGGGGACAGGGCTCGGGCTACACCTTC.

The gene calls are TRBV7-3 and TRBJ2-1; D unclear. Looked up from germline, CDR1 is SGHTA and CDR2 is FQGTGA. This CDR3 comprises 13 residues. V gave up 6 bases and J gave up 6 bases, with 12 bases separating them. CDR3 residues: CASRGTGGNEQFF. In DNA, the CDR3 is TGTGCCAGCAGGGGCACCGGTGGCAATGAGCAGTTCTTC. The variable domain in full, completed from reference TRBV7-3 and TRBJ2-1, reads GAGVSQTPSNKVTEKGKYVELRCDPISGHTALYWYRQSLGQGPEFLIYFQGTGAADDSGLPNDRFFAVRPEGSVSTLKIQRTERGDSAVYLCASRGTGGNEQFFGPGTRLTVL.

This chain uses TRBV19 with TRBJ1-3; the D gene is possibly TRBD1 (6 bases). Per germline, CDR1 LNHDA and CDR2 SQIVND (reference sequence). V was pared by 6 bases and J by 2 bases, with 11 bases between. The CDR3 is 14 residues long. The CDR3 DNA reads as TGTGCCAGTAGGGAACAGGGAGCTGGAAACACCATATATTTT. It specifies CASREQGAGNTIYF.

The CDR3 reads CASGSHRDPRRDPYEQYF. The CDR3 DNA is TGTGCTAGTGGGTCACACAGAGACCCCCGAAGGGATCCCTACGAGCAGTACTTC. The chain is built from TRBV12-5 and TRBJ2-7, with D unclear. The CDR3 consists of 18 residues. V was shortened by 6 bases and J by 2 bases, with 26 bases between the two germline ends. Germline V gives CDR1 LGHNT, CDR2 FRNRAP.

This chain connects TRBV23-1 to TRBJ1-1, with D possibly being TRBD1 (6 bases). TRBV23-1 is known as an ORF, though its function is uncertain. Trimming left V 4 bases short and J 11 bases short, with 29 bases between. The CDR3 runs 17 residues. The CDR3 spells CASSRGVVAGDGKGAFF. CDR3 sequence (DNA): TGCGCCAGCAGTCGGGGTGTTGTTGCAGGGGACGGGAAGGGGGCTTTCTTT.